One sample yielded the 24 T cell receptor beta chains listed below, sequenced in a study of T cells after yellow fever vaccination. Via MiXCR, TCRdb re-called the 5' RACE reads, giving one row per CDR3 protein. The table lists 95,000 to 150,000 distinct CDR3 sequences, about 7.4% of them singletons, with around 2.7% in the top ten. This specimen was CD4+ T cells sorted from PBMCs, taken around 10 days after the first yellow fever vaccination. These TCRs come from a man younger than 35 who received the YFV17D yellow fever vaccine.

This clonotype was found many times. The chain employs TRBV6-5 and TRBJ1-3; 12 bases fit TRBD1. From germline, CDR1 is MNHEY and CDR2 SVGAGI. CDR3 length equals 17 residues. The junction had 4 bases not matched to a gene; V was cut back by 2 bases and J by 2 bases. As DNA, the CDR3 is TGTGCCAGCAGTTACGGGACAGGGGGCGTCCCTGGAAACACCATATATTTT. Translation gives CASSYGTGGVPGNTIYF.

This chain links TRBV10-3 with TRBJ1-5; possible D gene TRBD1, 6 bases. The germline V gene has CDR1 ENHRY and CDR2 SYGVKD. CDR3 size: 13 residues. Trimming took 8 bases from V and 4 from J, leaving 12 bases between them. The chain's CDR3 is CAIGPRGNQPQHF. CDR3 DNA sequence: TGTGCCATCGGCCCTAGGGGGAATCAGCCCCAGCATTTT.

This sequence joins TRBV29-1 and TRBJ2-7; possibly TRBD1 for D (7 bases). The CDR3 covers 15 residues. The germline V gene encodes CDR1 SQVTM and CDR2 ANQGSEA. Between the trimmed V and J ends, which lost 3 bases and 0 bases, there was a span of 15 bases. The CDR3 bases are TGCAGCGTTGAGGTCCAGGGGGGCAGCTCCTACGAGCAGTACTTC. The encoded protein is CSVEVQGGSSYEQYF.

This clonotype was detected a few times. This may stem from a read error, because a much larger clone lies one nucleotide away. The chain links TRBV5-1 to TRBJ2-1; 10 bases map to TRBD2. Trimming cost V 4 bases and J 7 bases; bases outside gene matches: 11. CDR3 length: 16 residues. Germline V lookup: CDR1 SGHRS, CDR2 YFSETQ. CDR3 region: CASSLPSGGGSNEQFF. The CDR3 DNA reads TGCGCCAGCAGCCTCCCTAGCGGGGGAGGCTCGAATGAGCAGTTCTTC.

This clonotype was counted many times. The chain uses TRBV12-3 or TRBV12-4 and TRBJ1-6; no firm D call. Trimming stripped 6 bases from V and 0 bases from J, with 12 bases between. The CDR3 runs to 16 residues. CDR3 bases: TGTGCCAGCAGATCCCGTGGCAGCTCCTATAATTCACCCCTCCACTTT. Its translation: CASRSRGSSYNSPLHF.

In this sample, this clonotype turned up once. The V gene is TRBV19, the J gene TRBJ2-3, with D hard to call. V lost 1 base, J lost 4 bases, and 6 bases lay in between. Germline CDR1 LNHDA, CDR2 SQIVND (reference sequence). The CDR3 totals 13 residues. CDR3 loop: CASSIAVPDTQYF. Here the CDR3 DNA reads TGTGCCAGTAGTATAGCAGTGCCAGATACGCAGTATTTT.

With regard to this clonotype: A read error may explain this, as a much larger clone is one base away. CDR3 in amino acids: CASSHDDQGHYV. The CDR3 coding sequence is TGTGCCAGCAGCCACGACGATCAGGGGCATTACGTC. The rearrangement joins TRBV7-9 to TRBJ2-7, with a tentative D call TRBD1 (6 bases). V lost 5 bases, J lost 13 bases, and 18 bases lay in between. Germline CDR1 and CDR2: SEHNR and FQNEAQ (reference sequence). The CDR3 runs to 12 residues.

This clonotype was seen many times. The chain has TRBV12-3 or TRBV12-4 and TRBJ2-3; D is perhaps TRBD2 (6 bases). The CDR3 loop spans 15 amino acids. Trimming took off 3 bases at V and 2 bases at J, with 12 bases between the two ends. The CDR3 DNA reads as TGTGCCAGCAGTTTGCTTGGGGGACTCACAGATACGCAGTATTTT. This gives the protein CASSLLGGLTDTQYF.

This clonotype has only a few counts. The rearrangement uses TRBV7-3 and TRBJ1-5, with 12 bases aligning to TRBD1. The CDR3 consists of 19 residues. Germline V lookup: CDR1 SGHTA, CDR2 FQGTGA. After removal of 0 bases from V and 4 bases from J, the junction contained 10 bases not matched to a gene. The DNA of the CDR3 is TGTGCCAGCAGCTTAACCAGGGAGGGGACAGGGGGCTCGAATCAGCCCCAGCATTTT. Protein sequence: CASSLTREGTGGSNQPQHF.

The V and J genes are TRBV2 and TRBJ1-1, with TRBD1 identical over 9 bases. With V trimmed by 7 bases and J by 1 base, 13 bases remained unmatched. Per germline, CDR1 SNHLY and CDR2 FYNNEI. The CDR3 runs to 17 residues. CDR3 amino acids: CASIPGQGVLSNTEAFF. The CDR3 nucleotides read TGTGCCAGCATCCCGGGACAGGGCGTTCTCTCGAACACTGAAGCTTTCTTT.

This clonotype was seen at least ten times. The V gene is TRBV10-3, the J gene TRBJ1-2; D remains unclear. This CDR3 spans 14 amino acids. With 2 bases removed from V and 2 bases from J, the gap between germline ends came to 9 bases. In germline, CDR1 is ENHRY, CDR2 SYGVKD. The CDR3: CAISEAGRNYGYTF. DNA for the CDR3: TGTGCCATCAGTGAGGCGGGGAGGAACTATGGCTACACCTTC.

This clonotype was counted at least ten times. The V call is TRBV6-2 or TRBV6-3, the J call TRBJ1-2, with D hard to call. V shed 6 bases and J shed 4 bases, with 15 bases lying between them. The CDR3 sequence is 14 residues long. The V gene's germline CDR1 is MNHEY and CDR2 SVGEGT. Written as DNA, the CDR3 is TGTGCCAGCAGCTCCCTCGCGGGGATCTATGGCTACACCTTC. It yields the protein CASSSLAGIYGYTF.

Concerning this clonotype itself: A much larger clone lies one base from this, so it may be a read error. Given the absence of the conserved phenylalanine or tryptophan at the CDR3 end, a read error is likely. The rearrangement uses TRBV11-1 and TRBJ1-6, with unresolved D. Germline CDR1 reads SGHAT; CDR2 reads FQDESV (reference sequence). This CDR3 region has 15 residues. V gave up 8 bases and J gave up 7 bases, with 18 bases separating them. The CDR3 here is CASEEAGSLNSPLHL. CDR3 nucleotide sequence: TGTGCCAGCGAAGAGGCGGGGTCCTTAAATTCACCCCTCCACCTT.

This clonotype was seen ten or more times. This chain joins TRBV3-1 and TRBJ1-1; D perhaps matches TRBD1 (6 bases). V gave up 1 base and J gave up 0 bases, with 12 bases separating them. CDR1 is LGHDT, CDR2 YNNKEL, per germline (reference sequence). CDR3 length: 16 amino acids. DNA for the CDR3: TGTGCCAGCAGCCAAGGGGGGGGCCCGATGAACACTGAAGCTTTCTTT. This sequence encodes CASSQGGGPMNTEAFF.

This clonotype was seen ten or more times. The genes are TRBV7-8 and TRBJ2-5; D could derive from TRBD1 or TRBD2 (5 bases each). The CDR3 contains 13 residues. V was cut by 3 bases and J by 4 bases, with 9 bases left in between. Germline V CDR1 and CDR2: SGHVS, FQNEAQ. CDR3 DNA sequence: TGTGCCAGCAGCTTCGCAGGGAGAGAGACCCAGTACTTC. Its protein is CASSFAGRETQYF.

This chain joins TRBV28 and TRBJ2-1; maybe TRBD1 (7 bases). Trimming cost V 5 bases and J 2 bases, with 19 bases left between them. The V gene's germline CDR1 is MDHEN and CDR2 SYDVKM. The CDR3 runs 17 residues. CDR3 protein: CASSPQWRGQTYNEQFF. The CDR3 DNA is TGTGCCAGCAGTCCCCAGTGGAGGGGACAGACCTACAATGAGCAGTTCTTC.

There are many counts of this clonotype. The chain joins TRBV7-2 to TRBJ2-3; D not certain. This CDR3 has 14 residues. The V end was cut by 6 bases, the J end by 0 bases, with 10 bases between. CDR1 SGHTA and CDR2 FQGNSA come from the germline V gene. The CDR3 spells CASRSTFSTDTQYF. Here the CDR3 DNA reads TGTGCCAGCAGGTCGACCTTTAGCACAGATACGCAGTATTTT.

This clonotype was detected many times. The chain links TRBV9 to TRBJ2-1; D may be TRBD1 or TRBD2 (5 bases each). Trimming shortened V by 4 bases and J by 0 bases, and 11 bases separated the two germline ends. The CDR3 covers 15 residues. Germline V gene lookup returns CDR1 SGDLS and CDR2 YYNGEE. CDR3 sequence: CASSSGTGSYNEQFF. CDR3 sequence (DNA): TGTGCCAGCAGCTCCGGGACGGGCTCCTACAATGAGCAGTTCTTC.

There are many counts of this clonotype. The chain links TRBV12-3 or TRBV12-4 to TRBJ2-4; D call uncertain. V was clipped by 2 bases and J by 0 bases, with 5 bases between them. The CDR3 covers 14 residues. CDR3 loop: CASSLNGAKNIQYF. The DNA of the CDR3 is TGTGCCAGCAGTTTAAACGGAGCCAAAAACATTCAGTACTTC.

This clonotype came up many times. The chain carries TRBV28 and TRBJ2-7; 7 nucleotides match TRBD1. The CDR3 runs 14 residues. Per germline, CDR1 MDHEN and CDR2 SYDVKM. V was clipped by 4 bases and J by 4 bases; unmatched bases: 7. As DNA, the CDR3 is TGTGCCAGCAGTTCCGACAGGGTACGGTACGAGCAGTACGTC. Protein product: CASSSDRVRYEQYV.

This clonotype came up many times. This rearrangement joins TRBV4-2 to TRBJ2-3; D not certain. The V gene's germline CDR1 is LGHNA and CDR2 YNFKEQ. The CDR3 runs to 17 residues. V shed 3 bases and J shed 0 bases, with 16 bases lying between them. The CDR3 sequence is CASSHSFGDTSTDTQYF. The CDR3 DNA is TGTGCCAGCAGCCATTCTTTCGGCGATACTAGCACAGATACGCAGTATTTT.

At least ten counts were recorded for this clonotype. The V gene is TRBV7-2, the J gene TRBJ2-1; possible D gene TRBD2, 5 bases. From germline, CDR1 is SGHTA and CDR2 FQGNSA. Trimming took 5 bases from V and 13 from J, leaving 15 bases between them. The CDR3 has 12 residues. In DNA form, the CDR3 reads TGTGCCAGCAGCCTGATCTTCGGGGTTCAGTTCTTC. Its translation is CASSLIFGVQFF. Full variable domain (missing parts from reference TRBV7-2 and TRBJ2-1): GAGVSQSPSNKVTEKGKDVELRCDPISGHTALYWYRQSLGQGLEFLIYFQGNSAPDKSGLPSDRFSAERTGGSVSTLTIQRTQQEDSAVYLCASSLIFGVQFFGPGTRLTVL.

This clonotype was seen repeatedly, ten times or more. The chain links TRBV4-1 to TRBJ2-1; D ambiguous. The ends were cut back, 1 base at V and 0 bases at J, with 10 bases in the middle. The CDR3 runs to 16 residues. Germline V gene lookup returns CDR1 MGHRA and CDR2 YSYEKL. CDR3 nucleotides: TGCGCCAGCAGCCAAGTGGACCTGATCTCCTACAATGAGCAGTTCTTC. Translation: CASSQVDLISYNEQFF.

A remark on this clonotype: A much larger clone lies one base from this, so it may be a read error. The V call is TRBV4-2, the J call TRBJ2-1; D unclear. The CDR3 is 16 amino acids. The germline CDR1 and CDR2 sequences are LGHNA and YNFKEQ. The CDR3: CASSQDVTSTYYEQFF. CDR3 bases: TGTGCCAGCAGCCAAGATGTCACCTCAACCTACTATGAGCAGTTCTTC.